This note documents a single T cell receptor (beta chain) sequence. Its antigen is still unknown. The table came from immunoSEQ multiplex PCR; TCRdb's copy has only in-frame clones and leaves some out. The table has 21,000 or so clones, approximately 82% seen once. CD4+ T cells from unexposed donors were obtained before the COVID-19 pandemic (2011-2018). After nine to ten days of culture, CD4+ T cells were isolated. Cells permitting, SARS-CoV-2 S/N and four cold-coronavirus spikes were tested on unexposed-donor CD4+ T cells. The sample originates from a study of CD4 T cells in relation to SARS-CoV-2 and coronaviruses. Notes on the study in general: Pre-pandemic and post-infection samples never came from the same donor. Monoreactive clones expanded significantly more to SARS-CoV-2 than crossreactive clones did.

This CDR3 has 14 amino acids. Per germline, CDR1 MNHEY and CDR2 SVGAGI. J gave up 7 bases and V 11 bases, and 13 bases lay outside the gene matches. Sample: CD4+ T cells from PBMCs, cultured in vitro. The source is a human donor in good health. The V gene is TRBV6-5, the J gene TRBJ2-5; 10 bases line up with TRBD1. The CDR3 sequence is CASTGTGEHRTQYF. The CDR3 DNA reads TGTGCCTCCACCGGGACAGGGGAACATCGGACCCAGTACTTC.